Shown below are 22 T cell receptor beta chains from a single sample sequenced in a study of blood T cell repertoires in COVID-19. Produced via immunoSEQ multiplex PCR; TCRdb's table is partial and in-frame only. The sample lists approximately 110,000 clones; approximately 62% were seen once. Sample: peripheral blood. Every receptor here comes from a man at least 80 years old with acute or convalescent COVID-19.

This clone appeared once. The chain carries TRBV12-5 and TRBJ2-2, with 7 bases identical to TRBD2. Trimming removed 6 bases from V and 5 bases from J; junction bases left unmatched: 6. The CDR3 contains 14 residues. Germline V CDR1 and CDR2: LGHNT, FRNRAP. The CDR3 region is CASGGGSETGELFF. In DNA form, the CDR3 reads TGTGCTAGTGGGGGAGGGTCCGAGACCGGGGAGCTGTTTTTT.

In its sample, this clone was seen once. The chain joins TRBV5-6 to TRBJ2-1; D not certain. V was cut by 0 bases and J by 7 bases, with 8 bases left in between. This CDR3 region has 13 residues. Germline values: CDR1 SGHDT, CDR2 YYEEEE. The CDR3 sequence: CASSLAVGNEQFF. The CDR3 bases are TGTGCCAGCAGCTTGGCCGTCGGGAATGAGCAGTTCTTC.

The gene calls are TRBV27 and TRBJ1-6, with 7 bases lining up with TRBD1. V dropped 5 bases and J dropped 1; count of bases not matched to a gene: 2. Germline CDR1 is MNHEY and CDR2 is SMNVEV (reference sequence). The CDR3 has 15 residues. CDR3 sequence (DNA): TGTGCCAGCAGTATCAGGGGGTCCTATAATTCACCCCTCCACTTT. Protein product: CASSIRGSYNSPLHF.

This chain joins TRBV18 and TRBJ2-5; tentative D call: TRBD2 (6 bases). Germline V gene sequence: CDR1 KGHSH, CDR2 LQKENI. The CDR3 has 17 residues. Between the trimmed V and J ends, which lost 3 bases and 1 base, there was a span of 18 bases. The chain's CDR3 is CASSPGQEGIGQETQYF. Here the CDR3 DNA reads TGTGCCAGCTCACCCGGGCAGGAGGGAATAGGCCAAGAGACCCAGTACTTC.

The V and J genes are TRBV7-2 and TRBJ2-1, with D possibly TRBD2 on 5 matching bases. Germline V CDR1 and CDR2: SGHTA, FQGNSA. The CDR3 sequence is 16 residues long. V lost 7 bases to trimming and J lost 0 bases, with 16 bases between them. The CDR3 DNA sequence: TGTGCCAGCACCACGACGAGGGCGAGCTCCTACAATGAGCAGTTCTTC. Translating gives CASTTTRASSYNEQFF.

This chain joins TRBV28 and TRBJ1-5, with 8 bases aligning to TRBD1. CDR1 is MDHEN and CDR2 is SYDVKM in the germline V gene. J was trimmed by 6 bases and V by 10 bases; bases with no gene match: 5. CDR3 size: 12 residues. The CDR3 loop is CAIAGGPQPQHF. The CDR3 nucleotides are TGTGCCATCGCAGGGGGCCCTCAGCCCCAGCATTTT. The full variable domain, in which reference TRBV28 and TRBJ1-5 provide the parts outside the CDR3, is DVKVTQSSRYLVKRTGEKVFLECVQDMDHENMFWYRQDPGLGLRLIYFSYDVKMKEKGDIPEGYSVSREKKERFSLILESASTNQTSMYLCAIAGGPQPQHFGDGTRLSIL.

V is TRBV18 and J is TRBJ2-7; 9 bases agree with TRBD2. The junction had 10 bases not matched to a gene; V was cut back by 6 bases and J by 4 bases. Germline V gene sequence: CDR1 KGHSH, CDR2 LQKENI. There are 15 residues in the CDR3. The CDR3 region is CASSELAGVNYEQYF. The CDR3, as DNA: TGTGCCAGCTCGGAACTAGCGGGCGTTAATTACGAGCAGTACTTC.

This rearrangement joins TRBV9 to TRBJ1-3; D remains ambiguous. The CDR3 extends over 15 amino acids. Germline V lookup: CDR1 SGDLS, CDR2 YYNGEE. V was cut by 4 bases and J by 0 bases, with 11 bases left in between. Here the CDR3 reads CASSSDGVSGNTIYF. The CDR3 DNA reads as TGTGCCAGCAGCTCAGACGGAGTCTCTGGAAACACCATATATTTT.

This chain uses TRBV11-3 with TRBJ2-1, with 9 bases lining up with TRBD1. V trimming: 1 base; J trimming: 6 bases; junction bases outside the gene matches: 10. The germline V gene has CDR1 SGHNT and CDR2 YENEEA. The CDR3 spans 17 residues. The CDR3 is CASSLGRGGTGSNEQFF. The DNA for the CDR3 is TGTGCCAGCAGCTTAGGGCGGGGCGGGACAGGGTCCAATGAGCAGTTCTTC.

The chain combines TRBV11-2 with TRBJ2-1; 9 bases align to TRBD2. CDR1 and CDR2 from the germline V gene are SGHAT and FQNNGV. The junction had 9 bases not matched to a gene; V was cut back by 7 bases and J by 5 bases. The CDR3 extends over 15 amino acids. This CDR3 is CASTRSSGRNNEQFF. Written as DNA, the CDR3 is TGTGCCAGCACCCGATCCAGCGGGAGGAACAATGAGCAGTTCTTC.

The chain is built from TRBV7-9 and TRBJ2-3; 11 bases match TRBD2. Trimming took 6 bases from V and 5 from J; bases not matched to a gene: 4. The CDR3 is made up of 14 amino acids. Germline CDR1 reads SEHNR; CDR2 reads FQNEAQ (reference sequence). CDR3 sequence: CASSYSGGGDTQYF. The CDR3 DNA follows: TGTGCCAGCAGTTATAGCGGGGGGGGAGATACGCAGTATTTT.

This clone was seen a single time. This chain uses TRBV28 with TRBJ2-1; TRBD2 might be the D (5 bases). With 2 bases removed from V and 4 bases from J, the gap between germline ends came to 12 bases. Germline-derived CDR1 and CDR2 are MDHEN and SYDVKM. The CDR3 runs to 15 residues. CDR3 coding DNA: TGTGCCAGCAGTTTAGTCGCTAGCCCATACAATGAGCAGTTCTTC. This encodes CASSLVASPYNEQFF.

Only a few counts were recorded for this clone. CDR3 sequence reads: CASSSQGDTQYF. DNA of the CDR3: TGTGCCAGTAGTTCACAGGGCGATACGCAGTATTTT. The chain is built from TRBV19 and TRBJ2-3, with D possibly being TRBD1 (6 bases). Germline V gene lookup returns CDR1 LNHDA and CDR2 SQIVND (reference sequence). This CDR3 is built from 12 residues. Trimming left V 5 bases short and J 6 bases short, with 9 bases between.

This clone was counted between two and nine times. The V and J genes are TRBV3-1 (or the pseudogene TRBV3-2) and TRBJ1-4, with D unresolved. The CDR3 has 15 residues. The V end was cut by 1 base, the J end by 7 bases, with 13 bases between. Germline values: CDR1 LGHDT, CDR2 YNNKEL (reference sequence). CDR3 in DNA: TGTGCCAGCAGCCAAGCAAGGGCAGGAGGTGAAAAACTGTTTTTT. Protein sequence: CASSQARAGGEKLFF.

Only one count was recorded for this clone. The CDR3 spells CASSATSGSGGTQYF. Written as DNA, the CDR3 is TGTGCCAGTAGTGCCACTAGCGGGAGTGGAGGGACCCAGTACTTC. This chain joins TRBV19 and TRBJ2-5, with 11 positions matching TRBD2. Germline V lookup: CDR1 LNHDA, CDR2 SQIVND (reference sequence). The CDR3 has 15 residues. V lost 5 bases, J lost 7 bases, and 9 bases stayed unmatched.

The V and J genes are TRBV19 and TRBJ1-6; 7 nucleotides align to TRBD1. The CDR3 loop spans 16 amino acids. The junction had 5 bases not matched to a gene; V was cut back by 6 bases and J by 0 bases. Germline V gives CDR1 LNHDA, CDR2 SQIVND (reference sequence). The CDR3 nucleotides are TGTGCCAGTAGCCTACAGGGGAGCTCCTATAATTCACCCCTCCACTTT. It specifies CASSLQGSSYNSPLHF.

This rearrangement joins TRBV12-3 or TRBV12-4 to TRBJ2-1; D unresolved. This CDR3 region has 13 residues. V dropped 7 bases and J dropped 9 bases, with 16 bases sitting between them. The CDR3 DNA follows: TGTGCCAGCAACCACGGCCTAACGGGTGAGCAGTTCTTC. Translation gives CASNHGLTGEQFF.

This clone was recorded at least ten times. The CDR3 DNA follows: TGTGCCAGCAGCTCAGACAGGGTTAGCTCCTACGAGCAGTACTTC. Its protein is CASSSDRVSSYEQYF. The chain joins TRBV7-9 to TRBJ2-7; 7 nucleotides line up with TRBD1. Trimming at V came to 4 bases and at J to 0 bases, leaving 6 bases not matched to a gene. Per germline, CDR1 SEHNR and CDR2 FQNEAQ (reference sequence). This CDR3 is 15 amino acids long.

This rearrangement joins TRBV4-3 to TRBJ1-5, with TRBD1 as a possible D gene (6 bases). Germline V gives CDR1 LGHNA, CDR2 YSLEER. V lost 0 bases and J lost 7, with 19 bases in between. The CDR3 runs to 17 residues. In DNA form, the CDR3 reads TGCGCCAGCAGCCAAGATTTAAACAGGGTGGCTTCCCAGCCCCAGCATTTT. Its protein is CASSQDLNRVASQPQHF.

This chain links TRBV28 with TRBJ1-2; D might be TRBD1 (6 bases). The CDR3 totals 15 residues. V was clipped by 5 bases and J by 4 bases, with 17 bases between them. The germline V gene has CDR1 MDHEN and CDR2 SYDVKM. The chain's CDR3 is CASSHPSQGIYGYTF. Here the CDR3 DNA reads TGTGCCAGCAGTCATCCCTCACAGGGAATCTATGGCTACACCTTC.

CDR3 protein: CSVGGAAEAFF. CDR3 DNA sequence: TGCAGCGTTGGGGGCGCTGCTGAAGCTTTCTTT. The chain couples TRBV29-1 to TRBJ1-1; D is perhaps TRBD1 (5 bases). Germline values: CDR1 SQVTM, CDR2 ANQGSEA. The V and J ends lost 4 bases and 6 bases respectively, with 9 bases between them. This CDR3 spans 11 amino acids.

The chain couples TRBV19 to TRBJ2-7; TRBD2 might be the D (6 bases). Trimming removed 1 base from V and 6 bases from J, with 13 bases in between. This CDR3 contains 14 residues. Looked up from germline, CDR1 is LNHDA and CDR2 is SQIVND (reference sequence). The CDR3 sequence: CASSIAGNGGEQYF. The CDR3 nucleotides are TGTGCCAGTAGTATAGCCGGGAACGGGGGCGAGCAGTACTTC.